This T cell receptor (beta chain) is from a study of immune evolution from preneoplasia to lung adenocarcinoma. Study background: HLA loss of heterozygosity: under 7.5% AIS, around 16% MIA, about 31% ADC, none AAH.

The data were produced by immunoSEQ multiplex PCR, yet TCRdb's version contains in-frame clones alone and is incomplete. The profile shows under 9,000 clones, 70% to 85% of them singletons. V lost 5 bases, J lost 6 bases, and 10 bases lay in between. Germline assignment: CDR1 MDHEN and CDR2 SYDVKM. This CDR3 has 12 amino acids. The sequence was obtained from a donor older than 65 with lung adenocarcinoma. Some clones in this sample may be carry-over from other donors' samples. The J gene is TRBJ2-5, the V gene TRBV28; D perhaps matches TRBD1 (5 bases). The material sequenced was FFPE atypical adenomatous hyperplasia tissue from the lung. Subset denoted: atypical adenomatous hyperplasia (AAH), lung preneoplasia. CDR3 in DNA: TGTGCCAGCAGTCCAGGGAAAAAGACCCAGTACTTC. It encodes CASSPGKKTQYF.